This T cell receptor beta chain emerged from a study of cytomegalovirus exposure and HLA in healthy donors. PCR was performed using 60 Vbeta and 13 Jbeta primers. Assay used: immunoSEQ multiplex PCR; TCRdb lists only in-frame clones, some missing. The sample lists about 160,000 clones, 65% to 70% occurring once. General study findings and limits: Donor immune exposure was known only as CMV serostatus. Upon later analysis, HLA-associated TCR beta chains proved more clonally expanded than other, equally common chains.

Details on this clone: The antigen is undetermined.

The CDR3 is 16 amino acids. Trimming left V 4 bases short and J 0 bases short, with 17 bases between. The germline V gene encodes CDR1 SGDLS and CDR2 YYNGEE. The rearrangement uses TRBV9 and TRBJ2-7; D is uncertain. What was sequenced was PBMCs. The TCR originated in a woman under 30 in good health and CMV-seropositive. The CDR3 reads CASSPHAFPSSYEQYF. For the CDR3, the DNA is TGTGCCAGCAGCCCACACGCGTTTCCTAGCTCCTACGAGCAGTACTTC.